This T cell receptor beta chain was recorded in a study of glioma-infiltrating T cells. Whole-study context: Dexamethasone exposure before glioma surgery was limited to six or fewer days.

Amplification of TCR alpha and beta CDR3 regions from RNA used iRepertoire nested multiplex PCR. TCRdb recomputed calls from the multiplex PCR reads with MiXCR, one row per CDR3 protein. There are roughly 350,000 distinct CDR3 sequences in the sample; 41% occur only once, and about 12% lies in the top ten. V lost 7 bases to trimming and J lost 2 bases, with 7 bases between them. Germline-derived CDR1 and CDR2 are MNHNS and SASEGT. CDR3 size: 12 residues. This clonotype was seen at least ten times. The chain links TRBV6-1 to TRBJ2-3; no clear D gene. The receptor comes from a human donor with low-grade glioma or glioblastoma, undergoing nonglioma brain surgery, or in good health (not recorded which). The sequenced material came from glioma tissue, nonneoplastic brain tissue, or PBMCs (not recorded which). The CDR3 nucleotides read TGTGCCAGCAACCGGTTCACAGATACGCAGTATTTT. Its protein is CASNRFTDTQYF.